Described below is a single T cell receptor beta chain sequence and its context. The data were taken from a study of blood T cell repertoires in COVID-19. Germline assignment: CDR1 GTSNPN and CDR2 SVGIG (reference sequence). This CDR3 spans 13 amino acids. V was trimmed by 0 bases and J by 2 bases, leaving 6 bases between them. In the authors' methods: By means of reference gene primer amplification, nucleated cell counts were estimated. Assay used: immunoSEQ multiplex PCR; TCRdb lists only in-frame clones, some missing. V, J and clone size were drawn from that table, and D and trimming were deduced from the DNA. The sample holds around 270,000 clones, 70% to 90% seen once.

Sequences were obtained from peripheral blood. The receptor comes from a woman aged 45-59 years with acute or convalescent COVID-19. The genes are TRBV30 and TRBJ2-3; D remains unclear. The CDR3 protein is CAWSVRFTDTQYF. DNA for the CDR3: TGTGCCTGGAGTGTACGGTTCACAGATACGCAGTATTTT.